This T cell receptor beta chain derives from a study of blood T cell repertoires in COVID-19. Turning to the study itself: Spain, Italy and the United States supplied samples that represented acute and convalescent COVID-19. Sample material is recorded as cDNA or gDNA derived from T cells, B-cell-depleted T cells, or PBMCs.

Repertoires were generated with immunoSEQ multiplex PCR, while TCRdb's copy carries only in-frame clones and drops some. The profile shows 150,000 to 200,000 clones, under 80% of them singletons. J gave up 3 bases and V 11 bases, and 9 bases lay outside the gene matches. The CDR3 totals 15 residues. Germline assignment: CDR1 ENHRY and CDR2 SYGVKD. What was sequenced was peripheral blood. The chain uses TRBV10-3 and TRBJ2-2, with 10 positions matching TRBD1. The sequence came from a woman at least 80 years old with acute or convalescent COVID-19. The CDR3 nucleotides read TGTGCCGCGAACCCAGGACAGGGGGACACCGGGGAGCTGTTTTTT. It codes for CAANPGQGDTGELFF.